This T cell receptor (beta chain) originates from a study of long-term antiretroviral therapy in people with HIV. Assay version v3.0 of immunoSEQ was used, and it was run at survey level. This table comes from immunoSEQ multiplex PCR, and its TCRdb copy is limited to in-frame clones, with some not included. Among about 22,000 clones listed, around 84% were seen once. V lost 6 bases, J lost 5 bases, and 11 bases lay in between. This CDR3 is 13 amino acids long. The germline V gene has CDR1 MNHNY and CDR2 SVGAGI (reference sequence). Worth noting for this clone: Its antigen is unknown.

Donors needed at least one pre-ART PBMC sample plus at least two post-ART samples. Study-wide points: Collection spanned 2004 to 2017; ART regimens may be less effective than current ones. Therapy changes, viral resistance and ART adherence were not documented in the available data. Post-treatment diversity went higher with ART but stayed below transplant donor controls.

The V and J genes are TRBV6-6 and TRBJ2-1; unclear D gene. The source was unsorted PBMCs, collected approximately 5.7 years after starting antiretroviral therapy. This TCR was recovered from a man aged 25-40 years with HIV. CDR3 protein: CASSPGSNNEQFF. The DNA of the CDR3 is TGTGCCAGCAGCCCGGGCTCAAACAATGAGCAGTTCTTC.